The 28 T cell receptor beta chains presented below share a single source sample, sequenced in a study of blood T cells in healthy people across ages. Together with a sample-barcoded 5' primer, a J-beta primer mix was included in a second PCR lasting about 7 to 12 cycles. TCRdb itself ran the 5' RACE reads through MiXCR, one entry per CDR3 protein. The table includes about 1,400,000 distinct CDR3 sequences, approximately 59% detected once. Sequencing was carried out using blood. Receptors were obtained from a young man in good health.

This clonotype showed up just a few times. This sequence joins TRBV12-3 or TRBV12-4 and TRBJ2-7, with 10 bases that match TRBD2. The V segment lost 1 base and the J segment 4 bases; nucleotides outside the gene matches: 4. The CDR3 is 15 amino acids. The CDR3 coding sequence is TGTGCCAGCAGTTTAGGTTCTAGCGGGAGATACGAGCAGTACTTC. It yields the protein CASSLGSSGRYEQYF.

This clonotype appeared a few times. The chain has TRBV5-5 and TRBJ1-3; D unclear. CDR3 length: 16 residues. Germline CDR1 reads SGHKS; CDR2 reads YYEKEE (reference sequence). The ends were cut back, 2 bases at V and 0 bases at J, with 12 bases in the middle. CDR3 bases: TGTGCCAGCAGCTTAGGACCCGACATCTCTGGAAACACCATATATTTT. It translates to CASSLGPDISGNTIYF.

The V call is TRBV29-1, the J call TRBJ2-1, with 10 positions matching TRBD1. CDR3 length: 14 residues. V gave up 8 bases and J gave up 13 bases; unmatched junction bases: 17. Germline CDR1 reads SQVTM; CDR2 reads ANQGSEA. CDR3: CSTDRDRGDETQFF. The CDR3 bases are TGCAGCACAGACCGGGACAGGGGTGATGAGACCCAGTTCTTC.

This chain links TRBV5-5 with TRBJ2-6; D remains ambiguous. Germline lookup yields CDR1 SGHKS and CDR2 YYEKEE (reference sequence). This CDR3 comprises 14 residues. The DNA of the CDR3 is TGTGCTACATTCCCGAACTCTGGGGCCAACGTCCTGACTTTC. This gives the protein CATFPNSGANVLTF. The entire variable domain, with the rest obtained from reference TRBV5-5 and TRBJ2-6, is as follows: DAGVTQSPTHLIKTRGQQVTLRCSPISGHKSVSWYQQVLGQGPQFIFQYYEKEERGRGNFPDRFSARQFPNYSSELNVNALLLGDSALYLCATFPNSGANVLTFGAGSRLTVL.

V and J are TRBV10-3 and TRBJ2-1; the match to TRBD2 covers 12 bases. Germline CDR1 ENHRY, CDR2 SYGVKD. This CDR3 contains 13 residues. Unmatched junction bases numbered 7, after V lost 11 bases and J lost 8 bases. CDR3 sequence: CAAGTSGYDEQFF. The CDR3 DNA sequence: TGTGCCGCGGGGACTAGCGGGTACGATGAGCAGTTCTTC.

This clonotype was recorded only once. The chain is built from TRBV6-6 and TRBJ1-6, with a possible D match to TRBD1 (6 bases). Germline V lookup: CDR1 MNHNY, CDR2 SVGAGI (reference sequence). The ends were cut back, 2 bases at V and 8 bases at J, with 10 bases in the middle. The CDR3 consists of 14 residues. The CDR3, as DNA: TGTGCCAGCAGTTACGGGGGGCGAGATTCACCCCTCCACTTT. Protein product: CASSYGGRDSPLHF.

The rearrangement joins TRBV29-1 to TRBJ2-3; 7 bases are a match to TRBD2. The CDR3 covers 13 residues. The germline V gene has CDR1 SQVTM and CDR2 ANQGSEA. The trim removed 4 bases at V and 2 bases at J, leaving 3 bases unmatched. CDR3 loop: CSVVAGATDTQYF. The CDR3 nucleotides are TGCAGCGTTGTGGCGGGAGCCACAGATACGCAGTATTTT.

This clonotype was seen a few times. In DNA, the CDR3 is TGTGCCAGCAGTTCAAAGGGGGCCAGGAGTATATACGAGCAGTACTTC. This sequence encodes CASSSKGARSIYEQYF. The V and J genes are TRBV27 and TRBJ2-5, with 7 bases matching TRBD1. TRBJ2-7 explains the end of the DNA better; the J call may be wrong. Germline CDR1 and CDR2: MNHEY and SMNVEV (reference sequence). The CDR3 extends over 16 amino acids.

The genes are TRBV30 and TRBJ1-3; perhaps TRBD1 as D (6 bases). Germline CDR1 reads GTSNPN; CDR2 reads SVGIG (reference sequence). V was shortened by 3 bases and J by 1 base, with 10 bases between the two germline ends. The length of the CDR3 is 14 residues. CDR3 DNA: TGTGCCTGGAGAAATACAGGGTCTGGAAACACCATATATTTT. Translating it yields CAWRNTGSGNTIYF.

This clonotype was recorded a few times. This sequence joins TRBV29-1 and TRBJ1-2; unclear D gene. The V end was cut by 8 bases, the J end by 3 bases, with 4 bases between. This CDR3 has 9 amino acids. Germline lookup yields CDR1 SQVTM and CDR2 ANQGSEA. CDR3 amino acids: CSTDYGYTF. The CDR3 region has the DNA TGCAGCACAGACTATGGCTACACCTTC.

This clonotype appeared many times. The chain uses TRBV20-1 and TRBJ1-2, with D possibly being TRBD1 (6 bases). Germline-derived CDR1 and CDR2 are DFQATT and SNEGSKA (reference sequence). The CDR3 is made up of 13 amino acids. Deletions cut 0 bases from V and 2 bases from J, with 7 bases between. The CDR3 coding sequence is TGCAGTGCTAGAGATGGGGGCAACTATGGCTACACCTTC. The encoded protein is CSARDGGNYGYTF.

This clonotype was seen a few times. The V and J genes are TRBV24-1 and TRBJ2-1, with 10 bases that match TRBD2. J gave up 2 bases and V 0 bases, and 6 bases lay outside the gene matches. This CDR3 contains 18 residues. The V gene's germline CDR1 is KGHDR and CDR2 SFDVKD. This chain's CDR3 is CATSDLDSGGFPYNEQFF. The CDR3, as DNA: TGTGCCACCAGTGATTTGGATAGCGGGGGGTTCCCCTACAATGAGCAGTTCTTC.

V and J are TRBV13 and TRBJ1-1, with D possibly matching TRBD1 (6 bases). The length of the CDR3 is 14 residues. The germline gives CDR1 PRHDT, CDR2 FYEKMQ (reference sequence). Trimming took off 6 bases at V and 5 bases at J, with 16 bases between the two ends. CDR3 sequence reads: CASRHRDIRTEAFF. DNA for the CDR3: TGTGCCAGCAGACACAGGGACATTAGAACTGAAGCTTTCTTT.

This clonotype showed up just a few times. The chain uses TRBV27 and TRBJ1-5, with 8 bases that match TRBD1. The CDR3 covers 15 residues. The V segment lost 1 base and the J segment 3 bases; nucleotides outside the gene matches: 2. In germline, CDR1 is MNHEY, CDR2 SMNVEV (reference sequence). This CDR3 reads CASSLWTGNNQPQHF. The CDR3 DNA follows: TGTGCCAGCAGTTTATGGACAGGGAACAATCAGCCCCAGCATTTT.

The rearrangement joins TRBV29-1 to TRBJ2-1; 7 bases are shared with TRBD2. This CDR3 spans 13 amino acids. Per the germline V gene, CDR1 is SQVTM and CDR2 is ANQGSEA. V trimming: 3 bases; J trimming: 12 bases; junction bases outside the gene matches: 11. The CDR3 DNA reads TGCAGCGTTGAGGGAGGGGAGCCGGGGGGGCAGTTCTTC. Translating gives CSVEGGEPGGQFF.

The J gene is TRBJ2-7, the V gene TRBV27, with D unclear. Deletions cut 4 bases from V and 4 bases from J, with 14 bases between. The CDR3 is 14 amino acids. Germline CDR1 reads MNHEY; CDR2 reads SMNVEV (reference sequence). The CDR3 nucleotides read TGTGCCAGCAGTTCAATCCTTTTACCATACGAGCAGTACTTC. This codes for CASSSILLPYEQYF.

Here the CDR3 reads CASSPIQRTVYNEQFF. The CDR3, as DNA: TGCGCCAGCAGCCCTATTCAGAGGACTGTCTACAATGAGCAGTTCTTC. The V and J genes are TRBV4-1 and TRBJ2-1, with D perhaps matching TRBD2 (5 bases). Trimming shortened V by 4 bases and J by 3 bases, and 16 bases separated the two germline ends. The CDR3 totals 16 residues. Germline CDR1 reads MGHRA; CDR2 reads YSYEKL.

The V and J genes are TRBV5-1 and TRBJ2-7; D uncertain. The CDR3 is made up of 14 amino acids. CDR1 is SGHRS, CDR2 YFSETQ, per germline. Trimming took off 1 base at V and 4 bases at J, with 12 bases between the two ends. The CDR3 sequence is CASSLSYSPYEQYF. For the CDR3, the DNA is TGCGCCAGCAGCTTGAGCTACAGTCCGTACGAGCAGTACTTC.

The table lists this clonotype with a count of one. The genes are TRBV4-3 and TRBJ2-1; TRBD2 aligns across 8 bases. Germline-derived CDR1 and CDR2 are LGHNA and YSLEER. The CDR3 totals 16 residues. The J segment lost 5 bases and the V segment lost 0 bases, leaving 6 bases of the junction unmatched. For the CDR3, the DNA is TGCGCCAGCAGCCAAGATTTCCGGGGGGGAGACAATGAGCAGTTCTTC. Its protein product is CASSQDFRGGDNEQFF.

This clonotype was recorded a few times. The chain is built from TRBV29-1 and TRBJ1-2; 7 bases are shared with TRBD1. This CDR3 contains 14 residues. J was trimmed by 4 bases and V by 6 bases; bases with no gene match: 11. Germline values: CDR1 SQVTM, CDR2 ANQGSEA. CDR3 sequence: CSVSSTGSIYGYTF. CDR3 bases: TGCAGCGTATCGTCGACAGGGAGCATCTATGGCTACACCTTC.

This chain joins TRBV12-3 or TRBV12-4 and TRBJ1-2; TRBD1 might be the D (6 bases). Trimming took off 3 bases at V and 4 bases at J, with 12 bases between the two ends. This CDR3 is built from 14 residues. DNA for the CDR3: TGTGCCAGCAGTTTGGGGGCGCGGGGCTATGGCTACACCTTC. Protein: CASSLGARGYGYTF.

In its sample, this clonotype was seen a few times. The rearrangement uses TRBV11-2 and TRBJ2-4; weak D call: TRBD1 (5 bases). V shed 6 bases and J shed 0 bases, with 9 bases lying between them. The V gene's germline CDR1 is SGHAT and CDR2 FQNNGV. The CDR3 contains 14 residues. The DNA for the CDR3 is TGTGCCAGCAGTTTTCAGGGAGCCAAAAACATTCAGTACTTC. This gives the protein CASSFQGAKNIQYF. Full variable domain (outside the CDR3, taken from reference TRBV11-2 and TRBJ2-4): EAGVAQSPRYKIIEKRQSVAFWCNPISGHATLYWYQQILGQGPKLLIQFQNNGVVDDSQLPKDRFSAERLKGVDSTLKIQPAKLEDSAVYLCASSFQGAKNIQYFGAGTRLSVL.

The V and J genes are TRBV7-2 and TRBJ2-1, with no clear D. Deletions cut 0 bases from V and 4 bases from J, with 7 bases between. The length of the CDR3 is 14 residues. Germline lookup yields CDR1 SGHTA and CDR2 FQGNSA. CDR3 residues: CASSLAHLYNEQFF. CDR3 bases: TGTGCCAGCAGCTTAGCACACCTGTACAATGAGCAGTTCTTC.

The V gene is TRBV11-2, the J gene TRBJ2-4, with D uncertain. Near its end, the DNA agrees better with TRBJ2-7, so the J call may be wrong. This CDR3 has 14 amino acids. The germline V gene has CDR1 SGHAT and CDR2 FQNNGV. In DNA form, the CDR3 reads TGTGCCAGCAGCTTATTTAGGGAAAGCTACGAGCAGTACTTC. It translates to CASSLFRESYEQYF.

J is TRBJ2-5 and V is TRBV7-4, with D possibly being TRBD2 (7 bases). V was cut by 4 bases and J by 5 bases, with 17 bases left in between. CDR1 and CDR2 from the germline V gene are SGHVT and SQSDAQ. The CDR3 consists of 15 residues. As DNA, the CDR3 is TGTGCCAGCAGCTCCCCGGAGGGGGGGACGGAGACCCAGTACTTC. This sequence encodes CASSSPEGGTETQYF.

The chain links TRBV3-1 to TRBJ2-4; weak D call: TRBD2 (5 bases). V dropped 5 bases and J dropped 0 bases, with 14 bases sitting between them. Germline assignment: CDR1 LGHDT and CDR2 YNNKEL (reference sequence). The CDR3 has 16 amino acids. In nucleotides, the CDR3 is TGTGCCAGCAGCTCCCCTAGCAGATTAGCCAAAAACATTCAGTACTTC. It specifies CASSSPSRLAKNIQYF. The complete variable domain, with remaining parts taken from reference TRBV3-1 and TRBJ2-4, reads DTAVSQTPKYLVTQMGNDKSIKCEQNLGHDTMYWYKQDSKKFLKIMFSYNNKELIINETVPNRFSPKSPDKAHLNLHINSLELGDSAVYFCASSSPSRLAKNIQYFGAGTRLSVL.

The chain has TRBV29-1 and TRBJ2-1; 9 bases match TRBD2. This CDR3 spans 13 amino acids. V shed 5 bases, J shed 4 bases, and the junction held 3 bases outside the gene matches. From germline, CDR1 is SQVTM and CDR2 ANQGSEA. The CDR3 is CSVSSGGYNEQFF. CDR3 DNA sequence: TGCAGCGTTTCCAGCGGGGGGTACAATGAGCAGTTCTTC.

V and J are TRBV29-1 and TRBJ1-1; D remains ambiguous. Trimming removed 0 bases from V and 0 bases from J, with 11 bases in between. There are 15 residues in the CDR3. Germline V gives CDR1 SQVTM, CDR2 ANQGSEA. The CDR3 loop is CSVEDSQRVNTEAFF. Here the CDR3 DNA reads TGCAGCGTTGAAGATTCCCAACGGGTGAACACTGAAGCTTTCTTT.